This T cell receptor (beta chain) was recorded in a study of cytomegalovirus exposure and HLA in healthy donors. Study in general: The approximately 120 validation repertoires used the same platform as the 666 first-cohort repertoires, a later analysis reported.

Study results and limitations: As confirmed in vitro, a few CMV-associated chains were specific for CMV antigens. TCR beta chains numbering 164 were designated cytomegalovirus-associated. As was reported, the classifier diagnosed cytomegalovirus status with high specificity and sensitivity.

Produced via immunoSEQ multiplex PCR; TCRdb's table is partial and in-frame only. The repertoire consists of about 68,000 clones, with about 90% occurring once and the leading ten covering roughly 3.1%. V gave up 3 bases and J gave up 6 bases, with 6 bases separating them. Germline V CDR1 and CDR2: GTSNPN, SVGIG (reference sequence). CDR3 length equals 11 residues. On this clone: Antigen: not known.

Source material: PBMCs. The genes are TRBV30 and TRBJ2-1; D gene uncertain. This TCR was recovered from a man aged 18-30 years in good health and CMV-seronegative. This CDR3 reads CAWRYFNEQFF. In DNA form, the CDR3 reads TGTGCCTGGAGGTACTTCAATGAGCAGTTCTTC.